This passage covers 15 T cell receptor beta chains from one sample sequenced in a study of cytomegalovirus exposure and HLA in healthy donors. Use of 60 Vbeta and 13 Jbeta primers characterized the PCR. Data came from immunoSEQ multiplex PCR; TCRdb stores just in-frame clones and leaves some out. In total, the table holds 70,000 or so clones. Sequenced input: PBMCs. These receptors were collected from a man between 40 and 49 years old in good health and CMV-seronegative.

V usage is TRBV9 and J usage is TRBJ2-5, with a tentative D call TRBD2 (6 bases). Germline values: CDR1 SGDLS, CDR2 YYNGEE. This CDR3 has 14 amino acids. V was trimmed by 2 bases and J by 3 bases, leaving 11 bases between them. The chain's CDR3 is CASSVGGRKETQYF. The CDR3 region has the DNA TGTGCCAGCAGCGTCGGGGGACGAAAAGAGACCCAGTACTTC.

The rearrangement joins TRBV25-1 to TRBJ2-5; TRBD2 matches at 7 bases. The V and J ends lost 9 bases and 5 bases, in that order; junction bases with no gene match: 15. The CDR3 length is 15 residues. Germline loops: CDR1 MGHDK, CDR2 SYGVNS. The CDR3 nucleotides read TGTGCCAGTTCGACTAGCCGGCTCTCGGGGGAGACCCAGTACTTC. Amino acids: CASSTSRLSGETQYF.

This rearrangement joins TRBV30 to TRBJ1-2; the D gene is possibly TRBD1 (5 bases). Germline CDR1 and CDR2: GTSNPN and SVGIG (reference sequence). Trimming removed 1 base at V and 7 bases at J, with 16 bases between. The CDR3 totals 14 residues. The DNA for the CDR3 is TGTGCCTGGAGTGCAGGGTTGATAATACTTGGCTACACCTTC. Translation: CAWSAGLIILGYTF.

The chain couples TRBV19 to TRBJ2-7; TRBD1 matches at 9 bases. After removal of 7 bases from V and 6 bases from J, the junction contained 16 bases not matched to a gene. This CDR3 is built from 16 residues. From germline, CDR1 is LNHDA and CDR2 SQIVND (reference sequence). The CDR3 DNA follows: TGTGCCAGTACCGAGGCTGGGAGGACAGGGGTACGCGAGCAGTACTTC. Amino acids: CASTEAGRTGVREQYF.

In DNA form, the CDR3 reads TGTGCCAGCAGCTTCGCGGACAGAAACACCGGGGAGCTGTTTTTT. It encodes CASSFADRNTGELFF. This sequence joins TRBV7-9 and TRBJ2-2, with D possibly TRBD1 on 6 matching bases. The germline V gene encodes CDR1 SEHNR and CDR2 FQNEAQ (reference sequence). Trimming removed 3 bases from V and 2 bases from J, with 10 bases in between. This CDR3 spans 15 amino acids.

The CDR3 region has the DNA TGTGCCAGCACCCGCTCAACTGACCGGCGGGGCGGCTACACCTTC. Protein product: CASTRSTDRRGGYTF. This chain connects TRBV6-6 to TRBJ1-2; possible D gene TRBD1, 5 bases. CDR1 is MNHNY and CDR2 is SVGAGI in the germline V gene (reference sequence). V was pared by 7 bases and J by 8 bases, with 23 bases between. CDR3 length: 15 residues.

The J gene is TRBJ1-2, the V gene TRBV14, with unresolved D. Trimming cost V 3 bases and J 8 bases, with 10 bases left between them. The CDR3 is made up of 12 amino acids. The germline CDR1 and CDR2 sequences are SGHDN and FVKESK. CDR3 sequence reads: CASSQHQYGYTF. In DNA form, the CDR3 reads TGTGCCAGCAGCCAGCACCAGTACGGCTACACCTTC.

The J gene is TRBJ1-6, the V gene TRBV19; possibly TRBD1 for D (6 bases). This CDR3 is built from 16 residues. Looked up from germline, CDR1 is LNHDA and CDR2 is SQIVND (reference sequence). Trimming stripped 3 bases from V and 0 bases from J, with 9 bases between. The CDR3, as DNA: TGTGCCAGTAGTATCGGACAGCTCTCCTATAATTCACCCCTCCACTTT. This codes for CASSIGQLSYNSPLHF.

The chain is built from TRBV7-3 and TRBJ2-5; D is possibly TRBD2 (6 bases). CDR1 and CDR2 from the germline V gene are SGHTA and FQGTGA. The CDR3 has 13 amino acids. The V and J ends lost 8 bases and 1 base respectively, with 11 bases between them. The CDR3 is CASSRSGQETQYF. The CDR3 region has the DNA TGTGCCAGCTCCCGTAGCGGCCAAGAGACCCAGTACTTC.

The chain carries TRBV14 and TRBJ2-1, with 7 nucleotides matching TRBD1. In germline, CDR1 is SGHDN, CDR2 FVKESK. This CDR3 has 20 residues. J was trimmed by 3 bases and V by 3 bases; bases with no gene match: 20. CDR3 coding DNA: TGTGCCAGCAGCCAGAGCCTACCGGACAGGTCCCCACTCTTCTACAATGAGCAGTTCTTC. It translates to CASSQSLPDRSPLFYNEQFF.

The CDR3 nucleotides are TGTGCCAGCAGCCTAGAGGGGGCGAACGAGCAGTACTTC. Encoded protein: CASSLEGANEQYF. The gene calls are TRBV7-2 and TRBJ2-7, with TRBD1 matching 7 bases. V lost 5 bases to trimming and J lost 5 bases; unmatched junction nucleotides: 6. This CDR3 comprises 13 residues. The V gene's germline CDR1 is SGHTA and CDR2 FQGNSA.

J is TRBJ2-7 and V is TRBV21-1; the table's TRBD2 call for D was not verified on the DNA. TRBV21-1 is termed a pseudogene. CDR3 size: 14 residues. As DNA, the CDR3 is TGTGCCAGCAGCAAACGCCCCGCGGGGTACGAGCAGTACTTC. Its translation is CASSKRPAGYEQYF.

The gene calls are TRBV9 and TRBJ1-5; D gene ambiguous. Germline V CDR1 and CDR2: SGDLS, YYNGEE. V dropped 1 base and J dropped 7 bases, with 15 bases sitting between them. The CDR3 covers 15 residues. The CDR3 DNA sequence: TGTGCCAGCAGCGTAACCCCTTCGGCGGAGCAGCCCCAGCATTTT. Amino acid sequence: CASSVTPSAEQPQHF.

Regarding this clone: Within the sample, other DNA sequences also encode this same CDR3. The V call is TRBV5-1, the J call TRBJ2-7, with D possibly TRBD2 on 7 matching bases. Trimming removed 0 bases from V and 6 bases from J, with 13 bases in between. Germline CDR1 and CDR2: SGHRS and YFSETQ. The CDR3 covers 14 residues. The CDR3 sequence is CASSLEGGNAEQYF. The CDR3 nucleotides read TGCGCCAGCAGCTTGGAGGGGGGGAACGCCGAGCAGTACTTC.

The CDR3 spells CASRGGTGLGEQYF. The CDR3 nucleotides are TGCGCCAGCAGGGGGGGGACAGGGTTGGGCGAGCAGTACTTC. This chain uses TRBV10-2 with TRBJ2-7; TRBD1 agrees at 9 bases. J was trimmed by 6 bases and V by 6 bases; bases with no gene match: 9. Germline-derived CDR1 and CDR2 are WSHSY and SAAADI. This CDR3 contains 14 residues.